The 14 T cell receptor beta chains below were found in one sample sequenced in a study of T-cell reconstitution after alpha-beta-depleted transplantation in children. Preparing the TCRbeta library involved the use of unique molecular identifiers. MiXCR, run by TCRdb on the PCR reads, gives a single entry per CDR3 protein. The sample carries 200,000 to 300,000 distinct CDR3 sequences, approximately 8.9% recorded once. The sample consisted of PBMCs, mostly from graft donor cells, taken 180 days after TCRalphabeta/CD19-depleted stem cell transplant. Receptors were obtained from a male patient aged 10-17 years who had a stem cell transplant for acute lymphoblastic leukemia, so the T cells may come from the graft donor.

This clonotype was observed many times. The J gene is TRBJ2-7, the V gene TRBV29-1; D tentatively fits TRBD1 or TRBD2 (5 bases each). The CDR3 loop spans 13 amino acids. Germline assignment: CDR1 SQVTM and CDR2 ANQGSEA. V lost 7 bases and J 3 bases, leaving 16 bases between the germline ends. This CDR3 is CSASRDLGYEQYF. DNA of the CDR3: TGCAGCGCCAGCCGGGACCTGGGCTACGAGCAGTACTTC.

This clonotype was detected ten times or more. The V call is TRBV29-1, the J call TRBJ1-1; 8 bases match TRBD1. This CDR3 spans 16 amino acids. J was trimmed by 1 base and V by 1 base; bases with no gene match: 8. From germline, CDR1 is SQVTM and CDR2 ANQGSEA. The CDR3 region has the DNA TGCAGCGTTGAAGGGTCCAGGACAGGGAGGAACACTGAAGCTTTCTTT. The encoded protein is CSVEGSRTGRNTEAFF.

The gene calls are TRBV19 and TRBJ2-3; 8 bases map to TRBD2. This CDR3 has 15 residues. The germline V gene has CDR1 LNHDA and CDR2 SQIVND (reference sequence). Germline trimming cut 6 bases from V and 3 bases from J; bases unmatched to any gene: 8. CDR3 DNA: TGTGCCAGTAGCAAAAGCGGGAGTGGGACAGATACGCAGTATTTT. It translates to CASSKSGSGTDTQYF.

In this sample, this clonotype turned up many times. The CDR3: CSAGPGTGLPYEQYF. As DNA, the CDR3 is TGCAGTGCTGGGCCCGGGACAGGGCTCCCCTACGAGCAGTACTTC. The gene calls are TRBV20-1 and TRBJ2-7; 9 nucleotides agree with TRBD1. Trimming removed 5 bases from V and 2 bases from J; junction bases left unmatched: 10. CDR3 size: 15 residues. Germline V gene sequence: CDR1 DFQATT, CDR2 SNEGSKA (reference sequence).

This clonotype showed up many times. V and J are TRBV28 and TRBJ1-5; D not resolved. The V end was cut by 5 bases, the J end by 0 bases, with 14 bases between. This CDR3 has 16 residues. The germline V gene encodes CDR1 MDHEN and CDR2 SYDVKM. DNA of the CDR3: TGTGCCAGCAGTGAGGGATCTTATTATAGCAATCAGCCCCAGCATTTT. It translates to CASSEGSYYSNQPQHF. Using reference TRBV28 and TRBJ1-5 for the parts outside the CDR3, the full variable domain is DVKVTQSSRYLVKRTGEKVFLECVQDMDHENMFWYRQDPGLGLRLIYFSYDVKMKEKGDIPEGYSVSREKKERFSLILESASTNQTSMYLCASSEGSYYSNQPQHFGDGTRLSIL.

This clonotype has ten or more counts. This chain connects TRBV27 to TRBJ1-6; 7 bases fit TRBD1. With 2 bases clipped from V and 10 bases from J, the junction kept 11 bases outside the gene matches. The germline V gene has CDR1 MNHEY and CDR2 SMNVEV (reference sequence). The CDR3 consists of 16 residues. CDR3 sequence reads: CASSLPHARGISPLHF. CDR3 bases: TGTGCCAGCAGTTTACCTCATGCCAGGGGGATATCACCCCTCCACTTT.

This clonotype was recorded at least ten times. V gene TRBV5-6 combines with J gene TRBJ2-6; D gene unclear. Trimming took 3 bases from V and 0 from J, leaving 10 bases between them. This CDR3 contains 16 residues. The germline CDR1 and CDR2 sequences are SGHDT and YYEEEE. CDR3 sequence: CASSWIALSGANVLTF. The CDR3 coding sequence is TGTGCCAGCAGCTGGATAGCCCTCTCTGGGGCCAACGTCCTGACTTTC.

This clonotype was seen ten or more times. The genes are TRBV9 and TRBJ2-1, with D perhaps matching TRBD1 (6 bases). Germline CDR1 and CDR2: SGDLS and YYNGEE. V was clipped by 4 bases and J by 3 bases, with 11 bases between them. This CDR3 is 14 amino acids long. The CDR3: CASSKPTGYNEQFF. The CDR3 DNA sequence: TGTGCCAGCAGCAAACCGACAGGCTACAATGAGCAGTTCTTC.

This clonotype was observed at least ten times. This chain connects TRBV3-1 to TRBJ2-7; D call uncertain. The germline gives CDR1 LGHDT, CDR2 YNNKEL (reference sequence). V lost 4 bases, J lost 7 bases, and 8 bases lay in between. This CDR3 is 11 amino acids long. In DNA form, the CDR3 reads TGTGCCAGCAGCCCCGGGTGGGAGCAGTACTTC. Amino acids: CASSPGWEQYF.

This clonotype was seen a handful of times. The J gene is TRBJ1-1, the V gene TRBV7-9; D remains ambiguous. Germline CDR1 reads SEHNR; CDR2 reads FQNEAQ (reference sequence). CDR3 length equals 12 residues. V lost 1 base to trimming and J lost 10 bases, with 10 bases between them. The chain's CDR3 is CASSLEAKGAFF. The DNA for the CDR3 is TGTGCCAGCAGCTTAGAGGCCAAGGGAGCTTTCTTT.

A note on this clonotype: This may stem from a read error, because a much larger clone lies one nucleotide away. The rearrangement uses TRBV4-1 and TRBJ2-2; TRBD2 agrees at 11 bases. CDR3 size: 16 residues. J lost 4 bases, V lost 4 bases, and 5 bases had no gene match. CDR1 is MGHRA, CDR2 YSYEKL, per germline. The chain's CDR3 is CASSLSSGRITGELFF. The CDR3 coding sequence is TGCGCCAGCAGCCTGTCTAGCGGGAGGATCACCGGGGAGCTGTTTTTT.

This clonotype was recorded at least ten times. The chain's CDR3 is CASFLPGDPTDTQYF. CDR3 nucleotides: TGTGCCAGCTTCCTCCCTGGAGATCCCACAGATACGCAGTATTTT. V usage is TRBV13 and J usage is TRBJ2-3, with unresolved D. Trimming took 8 bases from V and 2 from J, leaving 17 bases between them. CDR1 and CDR2 (germline): PRHDT, FYEKMQ (reference sequence). CDR3 size: 15 residues.

This clonotype was seen many times. The chain employs TRBV5-1 and TRBJ2-7; TRBD2 matches at 13 bases. The germline V gene has CDR1 SGHRS and CDR2 YFSETQ. The CDR3 has 14 residues. V gave up 7 bases and J gave up 2 bases; unmatched junction bases: 3. CDR3 amino acids: CASGLAGAPYEQYF. The CDR3 coding sequence is TGCGCCAGCGGACTAGCGGGGGCCCCCTACGAGCAGTACTTC.

This clonotype was detected only a few times. This chain's CDR3 is CASSLFSGGAGSYNEQFF. The CDR3 coding sequence is TGCGCCAGCAGCTTGTTTAGCGGGGGGGCAGGCTCCTACAATGAGCAGTTCTTC. This chain connects TRBV5-1 to TRBJ2-1, with TRBD2 matching over 11 bases. The V gene's germline CDR1 is SGHRS and CDR2 YFSETQ. After removal of 1 base from V and 0 bases from J, the junction contained 6 bases not matched to a gene. The CDR3 consists of 18 residues.